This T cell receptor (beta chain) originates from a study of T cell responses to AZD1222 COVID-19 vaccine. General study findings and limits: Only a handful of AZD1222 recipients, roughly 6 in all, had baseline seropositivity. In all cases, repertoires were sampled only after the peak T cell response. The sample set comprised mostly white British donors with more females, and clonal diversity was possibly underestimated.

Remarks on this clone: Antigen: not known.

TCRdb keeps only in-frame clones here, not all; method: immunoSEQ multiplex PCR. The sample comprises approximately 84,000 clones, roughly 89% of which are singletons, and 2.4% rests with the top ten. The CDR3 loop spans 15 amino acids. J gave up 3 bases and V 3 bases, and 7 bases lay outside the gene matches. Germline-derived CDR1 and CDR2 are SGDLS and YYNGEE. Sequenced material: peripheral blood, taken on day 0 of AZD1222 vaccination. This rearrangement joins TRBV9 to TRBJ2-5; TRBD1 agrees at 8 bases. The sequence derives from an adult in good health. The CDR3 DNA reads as TGTGCCAGCAGCGCCGAAGGGACAGGAGAAGAGACCCAGTACTTC. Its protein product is CASSAEGTGEETQYF.